The text below deals with one T cell receptor (beta chain). As yet, its antigen is unknown. This entry comes from a study of T cells in Graves' hyperthyroidism and ophthalmopathy. RNA transcripts served as the template for amplifying TCR beta CDR3 regions. The TCR CDR3 first-round RT-PCR relied on the HTBI primer set. Each CDR3 protein gets one entry after TCRdb re-called the multiplex PCR reads with MiXCR. The profile shows approximately 690,000 distinct CDR3 sequences, about 14% of them singletons. Germline lookup yields CDR1 DFQATT and CDR2 SNEGSKA (reference sequence). The CDR3 length is 16 residues. The V end lost 0 bases, the J end lost 1 base, and 13 bases lay between the germline ends. Study-level results: Most clonotypes that expanded in the thyroid above 0.001 also showed up in blood.

This clonotype was obtained from a woman between 45 and 60 years old with Graves' ophthalmopathy. The sequenced sample consisted of blood. This sequence joins TRBV20-1 and TRBJ2-1; TRBD2 is a possible D gene (5 bases). Written as DNA, the CDR3 is TGCAGTGCTAGAGAGCCGACTACGCGATCCTACAATGAGCAGTTCTTC. Translation gives CSAREPTTRSYNEQFF.